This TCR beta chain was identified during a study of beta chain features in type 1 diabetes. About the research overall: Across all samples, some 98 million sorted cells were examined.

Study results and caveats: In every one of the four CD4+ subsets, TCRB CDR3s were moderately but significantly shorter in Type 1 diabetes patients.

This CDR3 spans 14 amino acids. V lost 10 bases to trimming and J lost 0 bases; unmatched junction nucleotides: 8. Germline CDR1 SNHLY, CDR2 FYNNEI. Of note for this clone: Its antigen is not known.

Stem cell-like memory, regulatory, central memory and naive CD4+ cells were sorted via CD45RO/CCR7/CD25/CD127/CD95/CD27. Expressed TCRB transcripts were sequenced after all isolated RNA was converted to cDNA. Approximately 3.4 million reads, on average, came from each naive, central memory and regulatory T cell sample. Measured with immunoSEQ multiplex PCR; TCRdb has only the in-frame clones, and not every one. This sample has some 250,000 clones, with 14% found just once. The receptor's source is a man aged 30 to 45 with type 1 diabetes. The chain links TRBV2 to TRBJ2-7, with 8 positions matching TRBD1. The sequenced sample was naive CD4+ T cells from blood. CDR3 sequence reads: CATGQGGPSYEQYF. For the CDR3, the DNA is TGTGCCACTGGACAGGGTGGCCCCTCCTACGAGCAGTACTTC.